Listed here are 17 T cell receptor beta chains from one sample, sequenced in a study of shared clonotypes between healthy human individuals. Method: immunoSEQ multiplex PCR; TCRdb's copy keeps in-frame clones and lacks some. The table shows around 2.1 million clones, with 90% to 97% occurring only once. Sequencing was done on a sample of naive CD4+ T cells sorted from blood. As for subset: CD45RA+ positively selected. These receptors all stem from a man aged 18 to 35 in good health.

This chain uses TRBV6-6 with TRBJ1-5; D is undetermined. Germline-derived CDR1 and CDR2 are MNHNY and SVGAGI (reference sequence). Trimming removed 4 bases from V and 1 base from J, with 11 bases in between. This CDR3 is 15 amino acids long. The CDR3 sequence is CASSLVGQSNQPQHF. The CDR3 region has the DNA TGTGCCAGCAGTTTGGTCGGGCAAAGCAATCAGCCCCAGCATTTT.

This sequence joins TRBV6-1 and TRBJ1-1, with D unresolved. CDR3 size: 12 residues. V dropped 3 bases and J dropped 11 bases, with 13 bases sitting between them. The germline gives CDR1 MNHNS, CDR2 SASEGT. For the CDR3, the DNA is TGTGCCAGCAGTGATTCCGGGCGCGGGGCTTTCTTT. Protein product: CASSDSGRGAFF.

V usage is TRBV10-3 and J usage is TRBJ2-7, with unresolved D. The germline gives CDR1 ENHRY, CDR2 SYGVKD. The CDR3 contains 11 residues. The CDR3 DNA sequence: TGTGCTATCGGGCAGTACTACGAGCAGTACTTC. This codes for CAIGQYYEQYF.

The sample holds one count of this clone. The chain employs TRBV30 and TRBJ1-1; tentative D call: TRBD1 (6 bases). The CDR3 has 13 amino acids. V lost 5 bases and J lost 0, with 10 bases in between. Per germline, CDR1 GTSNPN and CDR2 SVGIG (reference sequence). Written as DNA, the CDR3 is TGTGCCTGGCAACAGGGCCTGAACACTGAAGCTTTCTTT. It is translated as CAWQQGLNTEAFF. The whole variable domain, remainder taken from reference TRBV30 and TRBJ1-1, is SQTIHQWPATLVQPVGSPLSLECTVEGTSNPNLYWYRQAAGRGLQLLFYSVGIGQISSEVPQNLSASRPQDRQFILSSKKLLLSDSGFYLCAWQQGLNTEAFFGQGTRLTVV.

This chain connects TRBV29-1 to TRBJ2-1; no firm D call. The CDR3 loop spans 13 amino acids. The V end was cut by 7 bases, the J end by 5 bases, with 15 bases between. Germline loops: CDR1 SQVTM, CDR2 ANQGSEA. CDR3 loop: CSGDTEPNNEQFF. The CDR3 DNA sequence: TGCAGCGGTGATACAGAACCGAACAATGAGCAGTTCTTC.

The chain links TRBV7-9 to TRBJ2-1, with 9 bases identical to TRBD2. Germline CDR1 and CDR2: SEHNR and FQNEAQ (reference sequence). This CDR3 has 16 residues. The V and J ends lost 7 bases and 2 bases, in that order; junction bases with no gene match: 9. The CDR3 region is CASTLSGGGAYNEQFF. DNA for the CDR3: TGTGCCAGCACCTTGTCAGGCGGGGGGGCCTACAATGAGCAGTTCTTC.

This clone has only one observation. CDR3 residues: CASSPRTPYNSPLHF. CDR3 DNA: TGTGCCAGTAGCCCCAGGACACCCTATAATTCACCCCTCCACTTT. The chain links TRBV19 to TRBJ1-6, with D possibly TRBD1 on 5 matching bases. The germline V and J ends were trimmed by 6 bases and 2 bases, with 11 bases remaining between them. The germline V gene has CDR1 LNHDA and CDR2 SQIVND (reference sequence). This CDR3 is built from 15 residues.

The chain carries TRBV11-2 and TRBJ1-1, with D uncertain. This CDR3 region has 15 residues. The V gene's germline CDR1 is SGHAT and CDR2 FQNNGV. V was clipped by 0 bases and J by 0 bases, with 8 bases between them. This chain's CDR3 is CASSLEGTMNTEAFF. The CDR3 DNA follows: TGTGCCAGCAGCTTAGAAGGCACGATGAACACTGAAGCTTTCTTT. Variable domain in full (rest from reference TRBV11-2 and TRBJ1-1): EAGVAQSPRYKIIEKRQSVAFWCNPISGHATLYWYQQILGQGPKLLIQFQNNGVVDDSQLPKDRFSAERLKGVDSTLKIQPAKLEDSAVYLCASSLEGTMNTEAFFGQGTRLTVV.

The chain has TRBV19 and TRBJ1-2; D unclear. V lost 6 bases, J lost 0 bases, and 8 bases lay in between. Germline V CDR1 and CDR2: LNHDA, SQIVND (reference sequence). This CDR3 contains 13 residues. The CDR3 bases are TGTGCCAGTAGAAGAGAAGCTAACTATGGCTACACCTTC. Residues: CASRREANYGYTF. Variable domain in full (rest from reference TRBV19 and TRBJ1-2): DGGITQSPKYLFRKEGQNVTLSCEQNLNHDAMYWYRQDPGQGLRLIYYSQIVNDFQKGDIAEGYSVSREKKESFPLTVTSAQKNPTAFYLCASRREANYGYTFGSGTRLTVV.

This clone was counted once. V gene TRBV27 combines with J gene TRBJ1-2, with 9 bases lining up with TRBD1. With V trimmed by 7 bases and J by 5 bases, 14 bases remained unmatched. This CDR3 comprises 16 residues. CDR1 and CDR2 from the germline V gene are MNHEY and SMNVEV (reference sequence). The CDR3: CASTQTGGVPPYGYTF. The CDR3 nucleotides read TGTGCCAGCACCCAAACAGGGGGCGTCCCCCCTTATGGCTACACCTTC.

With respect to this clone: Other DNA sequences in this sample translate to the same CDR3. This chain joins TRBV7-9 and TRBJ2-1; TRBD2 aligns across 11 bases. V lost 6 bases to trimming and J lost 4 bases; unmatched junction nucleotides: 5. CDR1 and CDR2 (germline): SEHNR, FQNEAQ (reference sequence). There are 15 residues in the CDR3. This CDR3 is CASSPGTSGYNEQFF. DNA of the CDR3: TGTGCCAGCAGTCCGGGGACTAGCGGATACAATGAGCAGTTCTTC.

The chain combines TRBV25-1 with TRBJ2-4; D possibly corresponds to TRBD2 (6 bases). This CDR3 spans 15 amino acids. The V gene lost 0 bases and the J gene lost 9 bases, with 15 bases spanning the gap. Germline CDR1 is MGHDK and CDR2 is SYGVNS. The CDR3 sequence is CASSEYRGDGSIQYF. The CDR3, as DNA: TGTGCCAGCAGTGAATACCGAGGGGACGGGAGCATTCAGTACTTC.

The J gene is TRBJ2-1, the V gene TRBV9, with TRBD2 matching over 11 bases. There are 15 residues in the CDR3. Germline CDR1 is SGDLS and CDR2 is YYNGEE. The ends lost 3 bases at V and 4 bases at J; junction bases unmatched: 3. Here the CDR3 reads CASSATSGDYNEQFF. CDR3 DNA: TGTGCCAGCAGCGCGACTAGCGGGGATTACAATGAGCAGTTCTTC.

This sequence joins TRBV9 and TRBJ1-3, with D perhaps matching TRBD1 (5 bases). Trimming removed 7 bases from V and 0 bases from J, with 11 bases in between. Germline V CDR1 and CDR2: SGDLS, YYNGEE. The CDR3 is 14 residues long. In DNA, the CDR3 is TGTGCCAGCGGGGGACGGACCTCTGGAAACACCATATATTTT. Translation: CASGGRTSGNTIYF.

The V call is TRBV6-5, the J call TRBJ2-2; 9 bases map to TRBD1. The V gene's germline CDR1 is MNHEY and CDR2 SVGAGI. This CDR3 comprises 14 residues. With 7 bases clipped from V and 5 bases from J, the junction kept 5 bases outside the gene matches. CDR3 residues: CASNGQGRTGELFF. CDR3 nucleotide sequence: TGTGCCAGCAATGGACAGGGGCGGACCGGGGAGCTGTTTTTT.

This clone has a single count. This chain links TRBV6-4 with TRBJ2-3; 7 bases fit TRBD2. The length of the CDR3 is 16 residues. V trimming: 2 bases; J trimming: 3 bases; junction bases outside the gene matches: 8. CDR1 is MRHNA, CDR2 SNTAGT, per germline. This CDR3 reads CASSDRDYKLTDTQYF. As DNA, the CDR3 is TGTGCCAGCAGTGACCGGGACTACAAACTGACAGATACGCAGTATTTT.

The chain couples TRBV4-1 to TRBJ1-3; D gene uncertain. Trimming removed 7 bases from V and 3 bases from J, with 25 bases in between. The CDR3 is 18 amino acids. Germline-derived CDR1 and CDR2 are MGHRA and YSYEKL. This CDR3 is CASTRFGETEIGGNTIYF. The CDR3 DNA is TGCGCCAGCACTCGTTTCGGAGAAACAGAAATCGGTGGAAACACCATATATTTT.